The T cell receptor (beta chain) under discussion was sequenced for a study of T-cell memory formation after mild COVID-19. The overall study: The two donors had largely donor-specific TCR clusters.

This clonotype was seen more than once but under ten times. The V end was cut by 2 bases, the J end by 6 bases, with 10 bases between. Germline V gene sequence: CDR1 MNHNS, CDR2 SASEGT. The CDR3 is 13 residues long. From the 5' RACE reads, TCRdb called clonotypes with MiXCR, one entry per CDR3 protein. The sample has 270,000 or so distinct CDR3 sequences; approximately 18% are singletons. This rearrangement joins TRBV6-1 to TRBJ1-2; TRBD1 might be the D (5 bases). Sequenced input: PBMCs or a T cell subset sorted from them (not recorded which). The clonotype comes from a man aged 18 to 30 who had mild COVID-19 (a few samples of this study predate the infection). Cell type and time point are not known. The CDR3 DNA sequence: TGTGCCAGCAGTGAATCCAGGGTGGATGGCTACACCTTC. Translation: CASSESRVDGYTF.